This T cell receptor beta chain was documented in a study of shared T cell receptors in the human thymus. The assay was immunoSEQ multiplex PCR, and TCRdb's table has in-frame clones only and misses some. The repertoire includes just under 550,000 clones, 78% of them detected once, and about 0.012% sits in the top ten. Per the germline V gene, CDR1 is SGHTA and CDR2 is FQGNSA. CDR3 length: 15 residues. V dropped 1 base and J dropped 2 bases, with 8 bases sitting between them. The sample also formed part of further work on human thymus T cells. That paper notes: In corrective heart surgery, resections were taken, and these provided the thymus tissue. There were highly overlapping thymic repertoires among unrelated individuals, as related research reported.

What was sequenced was thymocytes. This TCR came from a boy in the first two years of life with a congenital heart defect. The chain joins TRBV7-2 to TRBJ1-4; D may be TRBD1 (5 bases). CDR3 in amino acids: CASSLDWGTNEKLFF. CDR3 DNA sequence: TGTGCCAGCAGCTTAGACTGGGGCACTAATGAAAAACTGTTTTTT.